Given below is one T cell receptor (beta chain) in context. Its matching antigen is unknown. This record comes from a study of ipilimumab plus nivolumab after autologous stem cell transplantation. The study, taken as a whole, reports: TCR repertoire, Treg phenotype and gut microbiota reportedly support more study of this approach.

The repertoire was sequenced with immunoSEQ multiplex PCR; TCRdb's copy has only in-frame clones and lacks some. The sample has 37,000 or so clones; over 90% are singletons. Germline values: CDR1 KGHSH, CDR2 LQKENI. The CDR3 spans 14 residues. The ends lost 2 bases at V and 2 bases at J; junction bases unmatched: 0. The sequenced sample was PBMCs, obtained in a trial of ipilimumab plus nivolumab as post-transplant consolidation. The V and J genes are TRBV18 and TRBJ2-7; TRBD1 matches at 10 bases. The sequence was collected from a male donor with multiple myeloma. CDR3 region: CASSPGQGAYEQYF. The CDR3 nucleotides read TGTGCCAGCTCACCAGGACAGGGGGCCTACGAGCAGTACTTC.